This entry features one T cell receptor (beta chain) sequence. This entry belongs to a study of cytomegalovirus exposure and HLA in healthy donors. The PCR was carried out with 60 Vbeta primers and 13 Jbeta primers. The table came from immunoSEQ multiplex PCR; TCRdb's copy has only in-frame clones and leaves some out. The sample records some 42,000 clones, roughly 47% being singletons. This CDR3 has 13 amino acids. Trimming left V 0 bases short and J 6 bases short, with 6 bases between. Germline V gene lookup returns CDR1 SEHNR and CDR2 FQNEAQ (reference sequence). The chain is built from TRBV7-9 and TRBJ1-5, with D hard to call. The sample was PBMCs. This receptor was taken from a human donor in good health. The CDR3: CASSLAYSQPQHF. CDR3 in DNA: TGTGCCAGCAGCTTAGCCTACAGTCAGCCCCAGCATTTT. The full variable domain, with the rest looked up from reference TRBV7-9 and TRBJ1-5, is DTGVSQNPRHKITKRGQNVTFRCDPISEHNRLYWYRQTLGQGPEFLTYFQNEAQLEKSRLLSDRFSAERPKGSFSTLEIQRTEQGDSAMYLCASSLAYSQPQHFGDGTRLSIL.